Reported below is one TCR beta chain. What it recognizes is unknown. The PCR ran on 60 Vbeta and 13 Jbeta primers. Libraries were prepared by immunoSEQ multiplex PCR; TCRdb keeps only in-frame clonotypes and omits some of them. Of roughly 100,000 clones detected, around 78% appear once; the ten largest clones hold 2% to 3%. This record belongs to a study of cytomegalovirus exposure and HLA in healthy donors. Broader study findings: Analysis was carried out at a later point, and it linked a missense DCLRE1C variant to TCR beta V- and J-gene trimming. Cytomegalovirus status, reportedly, was diagnosed with high specificity and sensitivity by the classifier.

The germline V gene encodes CDR1 SQVTM and CDR2 ANQGSEA. The J segment lost 3 bases and the V segment lost 6 bases, leaving 4 bases of the junction unmatched. The CDR3 contains 14 residues. This TCR derives from a middle-aged man in good health and CMV-seronegative. The V call is TRBV29-1, the J call TRBJ2-1, with 11 bases identical to TRBD1. The source material was PBMCs. The CDR3 coding sequence is TGCAGCGTAGCGGGACAGGGGGGCTACAATGAGCAGTTCTTC. It is translated as CSVAGQGGYNEQFF.